A single sample gave rise to the 27 T cell receptor beta chains below, sequenced in a study of T-cell reconstitution after alpha-beta-depleted transplantation in children. Unique molecular identifiers were used to barcode this TCRbeta library. TCRdb itself ran the PCR reads through MiXCR, one entry per CDR3 protein. Found here are roughly 500,000 distinct CDR3 sequences, under 15% of them singletons; the top ten hold less than 6.5%. The input for sequencing was PBMCs from the stem cell graft donor, taken from the stem cell graft. These receptor sequences come from a human donor who donated a stem cell graft to a child with combined immunodeficiency.

The genes are TRBV30 and TRBJ2-1; TRBD1 is a possible D gene (6 bases). The CDR3 sequence is 15 residues long. Looked up from germline, CDR1 is GTSNPN and CDR2 is SVGIG (reference sequence). V lost 2 bases, J lost 3 bases, and 14 bases lay in between. The CDR3 here is CAWSPVRGSYNEQFF. The CDR3 DNA is TGTGCCTGGAGTCCAGTGAGGGGGAGCTACAATGAGCAGTTCTTC. Full variable domain (outside the CDR3, taken from reference TRBV30 and TRBJ2-1): SQTIHQWPATLVQPVGSPLSLECTVEGTSNPNLYWYRQAAGRGLQLLFYSVGIGQISSEVPQNLSASRPQDRQFILSSKKLLLSDSGFYLCAWSPVRGSYNEQFFGPGTRLTVL.

The chain combines TRBV12-3 or TRBV12-4 with TRBJ2-7; 7 nucleotides align to TRBD1. The CDR3 consists of 14 residues. With 3 bases clipped from V and 7 bases from J, the junction kept 9 bases outside the gene matches. The CDR3 region has the DNA TGTGCCAGCAGTTTGGGACAGCCCACGGGGGAGCAGTACTTC. Its translation is CASSLGQPTGEQYF.

J is TRBJ2-3 and V is TRBV27, with D maybe TRBD1 (7 bases). CDR1 is MNHEY, CDR2 SMNVEV, per germline (reference sequence). The CDR3 runs to 19 residues. Trimming left V 5 bases short and J 3 bases short, with 27 bases between. In DNA form, the CDR3 reads TGTGCCAGCAGTCCCCTGGACAGGATGGGGGCTAGCGAGACAGATACGCAGTATTTT. Translating gives CASSPLDRMGASETDTQYF.

The chain links TRBV12-3 or TRBV12-4 to TRBJ2-7, with a tentative D call TRBD2 (5 bases). The V end was cut by 5 bases, the J end by 2 bases, with 13 bases between. The CDR3 runs to 14 residues. This chain's CDR3 is CASSLQSGPYEQYF. The CDR3 bases are TGTGCCAGCAGTCTCCAAAGCGGACCCTACGAGCAGTACTTC.

This sequence joins TRBV12-3 or TRBV12-4 and TRBJ1-2, with 12 nucleotides matching TRBD1. The CDR3 sequence is 17 residues long. Trimming at V came to 10 bases and at J to 2 bases, leaving 14 bases not matched to a gene. The CDR3 spells CATTGWGTGGENYGYTF. The CDR3, as DNA: TGTGCCACCACTGGGTGGGGGACAGGGGGCGAAAACTATGGCTACACCTTC.

This clonotype showed up just a few times. The chain is built from TRBV2 and TRBJ1-5, with a tentative D call TRBD1 (5 bases). V gave up 7 bases and J gave up 3 bases, with 10 bases separating them. The germline V gene has CDR1 SNHLY and CDR2 FYNNEI. This CDR3 contains 13 residues. The CDR3 here is CASNRDFNQPQHF. The CDR3 nucleotides are TGTGCCAGCAACCGGGACTTCAATCAGCCCCAGCATTTT.

This chain connects TRBV11-3 to TRBJ1-5; no firm D call. Germline CDR1 is SGHNT and CDR2 is YENEEA. V shed 1 base and J shed 6 bases, with 10 bases lying between them. The CDR3 runs 14 residues. The CDR3: CASSLGKECQPQHF. CDR3 nucleotide sequence: TGTGCCAGCAGCTTAGGAAAGGAATGTCAGCCCCAGCATTTT.

This clonotype came up many times. The chain combines TRBV12-3 or TRBV12-4 with TRBJ1-6, with D perhaps TRBD1 (5 bases). The CDR3 runs 15 residues. V shed 5 bases and J shed 9 bases, with 17 bases lying between them. CDR3 coding DNA: TGTGCCAGCAGTCGGAGGGCGGGGACCCTTTCACCCCTCCACTTT. Its translation is CASSRRAGTLSPLHF.

CDR3 sequence reads: CASSSGPGGSYNSPLHF. CDR3 coding DNA: TGTGCCAGCAGTTCCGGGCCCGGCGGCTCCTATAATTCACCCCTCCACTTT. The chain uses TRBV6-5 and TRBJ1-6; no firm D call. The ends were cut back, 4 bases at V and 0 bases at J, with 13 bases in the middle. The CDR3 is made up of 17 amino acids. The V gene's germline CDR1 is MNHEY and CDR2 SVGAGI.

This clonotype occurred many times. V is TRBV4-2 and J is TRBJ2-7, with D possibly TRBD2 on 6 matching bases. Deletions cut 2 bases from V and 1 base from J, with 18 bases between. The CDR3 is made up of 17 amino acids. Germline assignment: CDR1 LGHNA and CDR2 YNFKEQ. The CDR3 region has the DNA TGTGCCAGCAGCCAATCCTGGAGGGGCGGGGCTTCCTACGAGCAGTACTTC. Amino acid sequence: CASSQSWRGGASYEQYF.

This clonotype was found many times. The chain links TRBV12-3 or TRBV12-4 to TRBJ1-5; 7 nucleotides agree with TRBD1. The CDR3 covers 14 residues. The V and J ends lost 6 bases and 5 bases, in that order; junction bases with no gene match: 7. CDR3 protein: CASRTGQRDQPQHF. In DNA form, the CDR3 reads TGTGCCAGCAGAACGGGACAGCGCGATCAGCCCCAGCATTTT.

The V and J genes are TRBV2 and TRBJ2-7; 8 nucleotides match TRBD1. V shed 6 bases, J shed 3 bases, and the junction held 7 bases outside the gene matches. The germline V gene has CDR1 SNHLY and CDR2 FYNNEI. This CDR3 is built from 14 residues. This CDR3 reads CASRDQGAHYEQYF. DNA for the CDR3: TGTGCCAGCAGAGATCAGGGGGCCCACTACGAGCAGTACTTC.

This sequence joins TRBV5-5 and TRBJ2-1; 9 nucleotides agree with TRBD2. J gave up 5 bases and V 0 bases, and 12 bases lay outside the gene matches. The CDR3 loop spans 18 amino acids. Germline loops: CDR1 SGHKS, CDR2 YYEKEE (reference sequence). CDR3: CASSLATGLLAGNNEQFF. The CDR3 DNA reads as TGTGCCAGCAGCTTGGCCACAGGATTACTAGCGGGTAACAATGAGCAGTTCTTC.

This clonotype was detected a few times. The chain couples TRBV18 to TRBJ2-4, with TRBD1 matching 12 bases. The CDR3 length is 14 residues. Germline CDR1 KGHSH, CDR2 LQKENI. J lost 8 bases, V lost 3 bases, and 2 bases had no gene match. CDR3: CASSPGQGADIQYF. Here the CDR3 DNA reads TGTGCCAGCTCACCGGGACAGGGGGCGGACATTCAGTACTTC.

This clonotype was recorded many times. The rearrangement links TRBV12-3 or TRBV12-4 to TRBJ2-1; D perhaps matches TRBD2 (5 bases). Trimming removed 6 bases from V and 0 bases from J, with 15 bases in between. This CDR3 comprises 16 residues. This CDR3 is CASRSRTGSSYNEQFF. The DNA for the CDR3 is TGTGCCAGCAGATCCCGGACTGGTAGCTCCTACAATGAGCAGTTCTTC.

The genes are TRBV4-3 and TRBJ1-5; 8 bases agree with TRBD1. The CDR3 is made up of 15 amino acids. The trim removed 2 bases at V and 3 bases at J, leaving 3 bases unmatched. Germline CDR1 and CDR2: LGHNA and YSLEER. CDR3 sequence reads: CASSQYRGNNQPQHF. CDR3 sequence (DNA): TGCGCCAGCAGCCAATACAGGGGGAACAATCAGCCCCAGCATTTT.

This chain uses TRBV4-1 with TRBJ1-1, with D perhaps TRBD1 (6 bases). Germline values: CDR1 MGHRA, CDR2 YSYEKL. This CDR3 has 15 residues. Trimming took off 4 bases at V and 1 base at J, with 13 bases between the two ends. The CDR3 loop is CASSLGGRTNTEAFF. The CDR3 DNA follows: TGCGCCAGCAGCCTCGGGGGGCGGACGAACACTGAAGCTTTCTTT.

This clonotype was recorded at least ten times. The rearrangement links TRBV6-1 to TRBJ2-2; D call uncertain. CDR1 is MNHNS and CDR2 is SASEGT in the germline V gene. The CDR3 covers 12 residues. With 10 bases removed from V and 3 bases from J, the gap between germline ends came to 9 bases. CDR3 nucleotide sequence: TGTGCCACCACTGGTTACACCGGGGAGCTGTTTTTT. Amino acid sequence: CATTGYTGELFF.

This clonotype has a count of ten or more. The chain links TRBV7-2 to TRBJ2-5; D uncertain. Trimming stripped 5 bases from V and 5 bases from J, with 9 bases between. Germline CDR1 reads SGHTA; CDR2 reads FQGNSA. The CDR3 spans 12 residues. CDR3: CASSPHRETQYF. Here the CDR3 DNA reads TGTGCCAGCAGCCCACATCGGGAGACCCAGTACTTC.

This chain uses TRBV7-6 with TRBJ2-5; D is perhaps TRBD2 (6 bases). Germline V CDR1 and CDR2: SGHVS, FNYEAQ. V gave up 1 base and J gave up 1 base, with 19 bases separating them. This CDR3 has 18 amino acids. Here the CDR3 reads CASSLDPPGDYLQETQYF. In nucleotides, the CDR3 is TGTGCCAGCAGCTTAGACCCCCCGGGGGATTATCTCCAAGAGACCCAGTACTTC. Looking up the rest from reference TRBV7-6 and TRBJ2-5 gives the full variable domain: GAGVSQSPRYKVTKRGQDVALRCDPISGHVSLYWYRQALGQGPEFLTYFNYEAQQDKSGLPNDRFSAERPEGSISTLTIQRTEQRDSAMYRCASSLDPPGDYLQETQYFGPGTRLLVL.

This clonotype was seen a few times. V is TRBV4-3 and J is TRBJ2-3; possible D gene TRBD2, 5 bases. V dropped 0 bases and J dropped 4 bases, with 11 bases sitting between them. There are 15 residues in the CDR3. Germline V lookup: CDR1 LGHNA, CDR2 YSLEER. This CDR3 reads CASSQDGAVPDTQYF. DNA for the CDR3: TGCGCCAGCAGCCAAGATGGAGCGGTGCCAGATACGCAGTATTTT.

V gene TRBV12-5 combines with J gene TRBJ2-2; D not resolved. CDR1 LGHNT and CDR2 FRNRAP come from the germline V gene. The CDR3 is 13 amino acids. V shed 6 bases and J shed 1 base, with 6 bases lying between them. In nucleotides, the CDR3 is TGTGCTAGTGGGACTCAGAACACCGGGGAGCTGTTTTTT. It translates to CASGTQNTGELFF.

This clonotype was observed many times. The chain joins TRBV6-5 to TRBJ1-2; tentative D call: TRBD1 (5 bases). Trimming cost V 5 bases and J 0 bases, with 10 bases left between them. Germline CDR1 and CDR2: MNHEY and SVGAGI. The CDR3 length is 14 residues. The CDR3 sequence is CASSPGPPNYGYTF. CDR3 in DNA: TGTGCCAGCAGTCCGGGGCCTCCTAACTATGGCTACACCTTC.

This clonotype was counted between two and nine times. CDR3 DNA sequence: TGTGCCAGCAGCCACGGAGGACAGGGCGATGGCTACACCTTC. Its protein product is CASSHGGQGDGYTF. The V and J genes are TRBV6-5 and TRBJ1-2, with 8 bases matching TRBD1. Germline CDR1 MNHEY, CDR2 SVGAGI. CDR3 length: 14 amino acids. V lost 6 bases to trimming and J lost 6 bases; unmatched junction nucleotides: 9.

This chain connects TRBV12-3 or TRBV12-4 to TRBJ1-2; D uncertain. V lost 1 base to trimming and J lost 7 bases, with 13 bases between them. CDR3 length equals 14 residues. This chain's CDR3 is CASSLGRARGGYTF. For the CDR3, the DNA is TGTGCCAGCAGTTTAGGAAGGGCCCGGGGTGGCTACACCTTC.

The genes are TRBV2 and TRBJ2-1, with 9 bases identical to TRBD1. CDR1 SNHLY and CDR2 FYNNEI come from the germline V gene. The CDR3 runs 18 residues. Trimming removed 5 bases from V and 4 bases from J; junction bases left unmatched: 15. The CDR3 spells CASSRTGGEPQGYNEQFF. CDR3 DNA sequence: TGTGCCAGCAGTCGAACAGGGGGCGAACCTCAGGGGTACAATGAGCAGTTCTTC.

This clonotype was counted ten times or more. Here the CDR3 reads CSVEDRHYSGANVLTF. The CDR3 DNA is TGCAGCGTTGAAGATCGGCACTACTCTGGGGCCAACGTCCTGACTTTC. V and J are TRBV29-1 and TRBJ2-6; D unclear. Germline assignment: CDR1 SQVTM and CDR2 ANQGSEA. V was trimmed by 0 bases and J by 0 bases, leaving 9 bases between them. This CDR3 has 16 residues.